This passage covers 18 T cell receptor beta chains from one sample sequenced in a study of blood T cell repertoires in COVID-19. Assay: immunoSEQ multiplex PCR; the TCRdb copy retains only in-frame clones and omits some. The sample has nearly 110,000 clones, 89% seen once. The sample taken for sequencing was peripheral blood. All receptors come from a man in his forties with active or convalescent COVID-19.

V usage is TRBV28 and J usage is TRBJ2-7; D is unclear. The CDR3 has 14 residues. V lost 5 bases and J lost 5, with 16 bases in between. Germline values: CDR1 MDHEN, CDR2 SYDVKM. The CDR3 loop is CASSIPSTVDEQYF. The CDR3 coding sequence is TGTGCCAGCAGTATCCCCTCGACTGTGGACGAGCAGTACTTC.

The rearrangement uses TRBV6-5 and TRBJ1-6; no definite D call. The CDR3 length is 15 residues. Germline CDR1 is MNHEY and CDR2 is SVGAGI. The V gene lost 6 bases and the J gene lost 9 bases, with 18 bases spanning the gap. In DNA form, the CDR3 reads TGTGCCAGCAGCTTTTGGAGAGATAGCGGTTCACCCCTCCACTTT. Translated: CASSFWRDSGSPLHF.

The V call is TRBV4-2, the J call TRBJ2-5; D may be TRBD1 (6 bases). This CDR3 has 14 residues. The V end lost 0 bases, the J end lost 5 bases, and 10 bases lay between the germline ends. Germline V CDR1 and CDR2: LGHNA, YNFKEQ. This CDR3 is CASSQDQGPETQYF. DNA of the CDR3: TGTGCCAGCAGCCAAGATCAGGGGCCCGAGACCCAGTACTTC.

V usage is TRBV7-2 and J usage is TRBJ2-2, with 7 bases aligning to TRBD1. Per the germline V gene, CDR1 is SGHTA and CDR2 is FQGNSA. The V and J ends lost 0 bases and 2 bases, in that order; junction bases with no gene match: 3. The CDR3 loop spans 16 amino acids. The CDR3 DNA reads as TGTGCCAGCAGCTTAGCCGGGACAGTTAACACCGGGGAGCTGTTTTTT. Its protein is CASSLAGTVNTGELFF. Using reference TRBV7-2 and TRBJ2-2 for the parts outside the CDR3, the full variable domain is GAGVSQSPSNKVTEKGKDVELRCDPISGHTALYWYRQSLGQGLEFLIYFQGNSAPDKSGLPSDRFSAERTGGSVSTLTIQRTQQEDSAVYLCASSLAGTVNTGELFFGEGSRLTVL.

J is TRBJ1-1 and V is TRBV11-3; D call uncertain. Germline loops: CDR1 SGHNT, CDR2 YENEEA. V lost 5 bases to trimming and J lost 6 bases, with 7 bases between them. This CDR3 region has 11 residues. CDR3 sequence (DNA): TGTGCCAGCAGCGCTGGGCCTGAAGCTTTCTTT. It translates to CASSAGPEAFF.

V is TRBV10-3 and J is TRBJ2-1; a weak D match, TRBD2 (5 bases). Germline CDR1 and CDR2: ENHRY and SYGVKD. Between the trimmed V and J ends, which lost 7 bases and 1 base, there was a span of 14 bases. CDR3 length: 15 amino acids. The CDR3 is CAIMRGSKSYNEQFF. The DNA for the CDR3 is TGTGCCATCATGAGAGGGAGTAAATCCTACAATGAGCAGTTCTTC.

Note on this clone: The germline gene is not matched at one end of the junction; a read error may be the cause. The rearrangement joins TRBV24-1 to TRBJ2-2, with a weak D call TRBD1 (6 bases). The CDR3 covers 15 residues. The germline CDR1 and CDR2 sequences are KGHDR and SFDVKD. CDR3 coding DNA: TGTGCCACCAGTGAACCTGGACAGAACGCCGGGGAGCTGTTTTTT. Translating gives CATSEPGQNAGELFF.

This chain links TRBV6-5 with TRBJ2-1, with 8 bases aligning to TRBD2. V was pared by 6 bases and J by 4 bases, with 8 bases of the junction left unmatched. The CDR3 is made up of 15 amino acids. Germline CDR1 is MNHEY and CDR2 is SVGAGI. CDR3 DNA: TGTGCCAGCAGCCCCGGACTAGCCGCGTACAATGAGCAGTTCTTC. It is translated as CASSPGLAAYNEQFF.

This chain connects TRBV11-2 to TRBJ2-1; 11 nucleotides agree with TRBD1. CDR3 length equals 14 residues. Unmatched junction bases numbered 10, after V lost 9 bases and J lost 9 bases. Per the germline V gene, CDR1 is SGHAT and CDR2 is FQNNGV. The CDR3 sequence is CASSGQGAASEQFF. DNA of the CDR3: TGTGCCAGTAGCGGACAGGGGGCGGCCAGTGAGCAGTTCTTC.

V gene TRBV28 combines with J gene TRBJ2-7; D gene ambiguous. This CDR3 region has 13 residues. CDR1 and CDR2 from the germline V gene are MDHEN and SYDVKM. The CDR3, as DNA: TGTGCAGCAGAGGCGGCCCTCTCCTACGAGCAGTACTTC. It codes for CAAEAALSYEQYF.

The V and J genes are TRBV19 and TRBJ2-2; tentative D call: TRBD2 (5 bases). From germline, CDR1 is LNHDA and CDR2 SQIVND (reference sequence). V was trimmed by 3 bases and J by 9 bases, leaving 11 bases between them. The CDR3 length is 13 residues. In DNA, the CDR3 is TGTGCCAGTAGTATGGGCGCGGGCCGGGAGCTGTTTTTT. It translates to CASSMGAGRELFF.

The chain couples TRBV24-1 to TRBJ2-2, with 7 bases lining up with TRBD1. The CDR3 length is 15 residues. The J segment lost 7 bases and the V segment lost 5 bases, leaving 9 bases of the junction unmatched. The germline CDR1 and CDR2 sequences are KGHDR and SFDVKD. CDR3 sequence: CATSGRQGFGGELFF. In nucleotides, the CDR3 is TGTGCCACCAGTGGGAGACAGGGTTTCGGCGGGGAGCTGTTTTTT.

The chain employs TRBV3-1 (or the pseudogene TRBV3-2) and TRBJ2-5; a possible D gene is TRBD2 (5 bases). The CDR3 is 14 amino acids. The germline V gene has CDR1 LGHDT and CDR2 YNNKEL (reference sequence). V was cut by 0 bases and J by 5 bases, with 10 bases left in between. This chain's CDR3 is CASSQDGGGETQYF. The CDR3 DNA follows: TGTGCCAGCAGCCAAGATGGAGGTGGGGAGACCCAGTACTTC.

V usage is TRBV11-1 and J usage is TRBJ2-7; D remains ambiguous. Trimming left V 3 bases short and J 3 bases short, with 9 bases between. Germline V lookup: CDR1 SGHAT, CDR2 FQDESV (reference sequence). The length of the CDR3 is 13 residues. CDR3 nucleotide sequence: TGTGCCAGCAGCTTCGAGACTTACTACGAGCAGTACTTC. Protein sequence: CASSFETYYEQYF.

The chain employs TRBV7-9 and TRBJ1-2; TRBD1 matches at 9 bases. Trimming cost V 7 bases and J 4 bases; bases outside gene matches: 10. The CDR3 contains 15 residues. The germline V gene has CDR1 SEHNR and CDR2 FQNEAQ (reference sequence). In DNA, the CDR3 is TGTGCCAGCACCAAAGACAGGGGGATCCTCTATGGCTACACCTTC. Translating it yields CASTKDRGILYGYTF.

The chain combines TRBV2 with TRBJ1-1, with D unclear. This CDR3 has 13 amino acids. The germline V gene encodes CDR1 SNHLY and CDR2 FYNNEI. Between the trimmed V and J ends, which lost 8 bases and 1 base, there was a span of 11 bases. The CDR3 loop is CASGLLRNTEAFF. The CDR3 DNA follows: TGTGCCAGCGGCCTACTACGGAACACTGAAGCTTTCTTT.

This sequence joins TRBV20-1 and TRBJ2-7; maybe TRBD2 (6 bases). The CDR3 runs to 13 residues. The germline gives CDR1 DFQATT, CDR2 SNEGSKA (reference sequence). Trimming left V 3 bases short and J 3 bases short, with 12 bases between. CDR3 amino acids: CSASVGSGYEQYF. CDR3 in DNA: TGCAGTGCTAGTGTCGGGAGCGGCTACGAGCAGTACTTC.

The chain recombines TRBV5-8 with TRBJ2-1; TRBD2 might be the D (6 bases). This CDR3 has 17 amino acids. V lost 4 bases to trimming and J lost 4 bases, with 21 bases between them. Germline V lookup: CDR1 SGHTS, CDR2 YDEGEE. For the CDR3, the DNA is TGTGCCAGCAGCGGGGAAGGAGCGGGCTCCTGGTACAATGAGCAGTTCTTC. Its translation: CASSGEGAGSWYNEQFF.